This TCR beta chain was documented in a study of blood T cell repertoires in COVID-19. The table came from immunoSEQ multiplex PCR; TCRdb's copy has only in-frame clones and leaves some out. Found here are around 150,000 clones, 65% to 85% of them singletons; the top ten hold 10% to 15%. Sequencing was done on a sample of PBMCs or T cells enriched from blood (not recorded which). The TCR was taken from a woman aged 55-75 years who had recovered from COVID-19.

The CDR3 DNA is TGCGCCAGCAGCTTGGGGGGACAGGGCACGGGCTACACCTTC. Translation: CASSLGGQGTGYTF. The chain combines TRBV5-1 with TRBJ1-2; 9 bases agree with TRBD1. The CDR3 covers 14 residues. V trimming: 0 bases; J trimming: 8 bases; junction bases outside the gene matches: 5. Germline V gene sequence: CDR1 SGHRS, CDR2 YFSETQ.